The rows below give T cell receptor beta chains drawn from one sample of a study of cytomegalovirus exposure and HLA in healthy donors. The data were produced by immunoSEQ multiplex PCR, yet TCRdb's version contains in-frame clones alone and is incomplete. The sample records just under 150,000 clones, roughly 76% being singletons. Material: PBMCs. Receptors were obtained from a young woman in good health and CMV-seronegative. CDR3s include the opening cysteine and the closing phenylalanine or tryptophan. A D gene is named only where the DNA matches it firmly. Expanded clones get a size class; other rows say once, few or many, or leave the size out.

TRBJ1-4	NA	16	TRBV7-8	NA	CASSSGTSSTNEKLFF	TGTGCCAGCAGCTCGGGGACATCTTCAACTAATGAAAAACTGTTTTTT
TRBJ2-4	NA	13	TRBV5-3	NA	CARSHRAKNIQYF	TGTGCCAGAAGCCACAGGGCCAAAAACATTCAGTACTTC
TRBJ1-4	NA	13	TRBV6-5	NA	CASSMFGGEKLFF	TGTGCCAGCAGCATGTTTGGGGGCGAAAAACTGTTTTTT
TRBJ1-1	NA	11	TRBV5-6	NA	CASSLGLEAFF	TGTGCCAGCAGCTTGGGGCTTGAAGCTTTCTTT
TRBJ2-2	NA	15	TRBV6-5	TRBD2	CASSPITGLAGKLFF	TGTGCCAGCAGTCCAATTACAGGACTAGCGGGCAAGCTGTTTTTT
TRBJ1-2	NA	17	TRBV5-1	NA	CASSLEAGAASNYGYTF	TGCGCCAGCAGCTTGGAGGCAGGGGCCGCCTCTAACTATGGCTACACCTTC
TRBJ2-2	medium-sized	15	TRBV6-1	TRBD2	CASSELAGGPGELFF	TGTGCCAGCAGTGAATTAGCGGGAGGGCCCGGGGAGCTGTTTTTT
TRBJ1-2	NA	15	TRBV28	NA	CASSRTGGRNYGYTF	TGTGCCAGCAGCCGAACGGGGGGGCGGAACTATGGCTACACCTTC
TRBJ2-1	NA	15	TRBV5-1	NA	CASSPTLGGGDEQFF	TGCGCCAGCAGCCCTACCCTCGGAGGAGGAGATGAGCAGTTCTTC
TRBJ2-1	NA	17	TRBV5-1	NA	CASSSTGHPSSYNEQFF	TGCGCCAGCAGCTCAACGGGACACCCGAGCTCCTACAATGAGCAGTTCTTC
TRBJ2-7	NA	14	TRBV7-2	TRBD1	CASSPGQGANEQYF	TGTGCCAGCAGCCCGGGACAGGGGGCAAACGAGCAGTACTTC
TRBJ2-3	NA	13	TRBV2	NA	CASNRESTDTQYF	TGTGCCAGCAACAGGGAGAGCACAGATACGCAGTATTTT
TRBJ1-4	NA	16	TRBV7-9	NA	CASSLLGLKTNEKLFF	TGTGCCAGCAGCCTCCTGGGGCTCAAAACTAATGAAAAACTGTTTTTT
TRBJ1-3	NA	16	TRBV23-1	NA	CASSPRGRTSGNTIYF	TGCGCCAGCAGTCCCCGCGGGCGGACCTCTGGAAACACCATATATTTT
TRBJ2-5	NA	14	TRBV11-2	NA	CASSLDPAVGTQYF	TGTGCCAGCAGCTTAGACCCGGCGGTTGGGACCCAGTACTTC
TRBJ2-1	NA	15	TRBV28	TRBD2	CASRPGLAIYNEQFF	TGTGCCAGCAGGCCGGGACTAGCGATCTACAATGAGCAGTTCTTC
TRBJ1-4	NA	15	TRBV6-1	TRBD1	CASRYRGQGNEKLFF	TGTGCCAGCAGGTACAGGGGGCAGGGTAATGAAAAACTGTTTTTT
TRBJ2-1	NA	14	TRBV7-9	TRBD2	CASSLSGTTNEQFF	TGTGCCAGCAGCTTGAGCGGGACTACTAATGAGCAGTTCTTC
TRBJ1-4	NA	15	TRBV2	TRBD1	CASSAAGGLVEKLFF	TGTGCCAGCAGTGCGGCAGGGGGCCTGGTAGAAAAACTGTTTTTT
TRBJ2-7	NA	15	TRBV18	TRBD2	CASSTGTSGAYEQYF	TGTGCCAGCTCAACTGGGACTAGCGGAGCTTACGAGCAGTACTTC
TRBJ2-2	NA	17	TRBV4-2	TRBD2	CASSQYLLAGGTGELFF	TGTGCCAGCAGCCAGTATTTACTAGCGGGAGGGACCGGGGAGCTGTTTTTT
TRBJ2-3	once	16	TRBV10-1	TRBD2	CASSPGLAGYTDTQYF	TGCGCCAGCAGCCCCGGACTAGCGGGTTACACAGATACGCAGTATTTT
TRBJ2-2	NA	13	TRBV11-2	NA	CASSSIQWRELFF	TGTGCCAGCAGCTCCATACAATGGCGGGAGCTGTTTTTT
TRBJ1-1	NA	13	TRBV2	NA	CATPGGKNTEAFF	TGTGCCACCCCGGGGGGCAAGAACACTGAAGCTTTCTTT
TRBJ1-5	once	13	TRBV10-2	NA	CASSSGRERPQHF	TGCGCCAGCAGTTCCGGGAGGGAACGGCCCCAGCATTTT
TRBJ2-1	NA	17	TRBV25-1	TRBD2	CASSPTLSGMGYNEQFF	TGTGCCAGCAGTCCTACTCTTAGCGGGATGGGTTACAATGAGCAGTTCTTC
TRBJ1-6	NA	14	TRBV30	NA	CASKDTPRNSPLHF	TGTGCCTCGAAGGACACGCCGAGGAATTCACCCCTCCACTTT
TRBJ2-3	NA	13	TRBV6-1	TRBD1	CASTQQGADTQYF	TGTGCCAGCACTCAACAGGGGGCAGATACGCAGTATTTT
TRBJ2-7	NA	13	TRBV29-1	NA	CSVVGTLLYEQYF	TGCAGCGTTGTGGGGACACTTCTCTACGAGCAGTACTTC
TRBJ1-1	NA	13	TRBV30	NA	CAWSGGLGTEAFF	TGTGCCTGGAGCGGGGGGTTGGGGACTGAAGCTTTCTTT
TRBJ1-5	NA	16	TRBV28	TRBD1	CASRLWTGRGYQPQHF	TGTGCCAGCAGGCTATGGACAGGGAGGGGTTATCAGCCCCAGCATTTT
TRBJ2-1	NA	14	TRBV7-2	NA	CASSPQGVGGEQFF	TGTGCCAGCAGCCCACAAGGGGTTGGTGGTGAGCAGTTCTTC
TRBJ2-2	NA	14	TRBV13	NA	CASSLVRGTGELFF	TGTGCCAGCAGCTTAGTTAGAGGGACCGGGGAGCTGTTTTTT
TRBJ2-3	NA	14	TRBV5-7	TRBD1	CASSCRQGTDTQYF	TGTGCCAGCAGCTGCCGACAGGGAACAGATACGCAGTATTTT
TRBJ1-2	NA	17	TRBV7-2	NA	CASSLLPELGSNYGYTF	TGTGCCAGCAGCTTATTACCCGAGCTAGGTAGTAACTATGGCTACACCTTC
TRBJ2-2	NA	15	TRBV11-3	NA	CASSFGGPNTGELFF	TGTGCCAGCAGCTTTGGGGGCCCGAACACCGGGGAGCTGTTTTTT
TRBJ2-1	NA	16	TRBV5-1	TRBD2	CASSRSSGAWGNEQFF	TGCGCCAGCAGTCGATCAAGCGGGGCCTGGGGGAATGAGCAGTTCTTC
TRBJ1-6	NA	14	TRBV19	TRBD1	CASSLTGGHSPLHF	TGTGCCAGTAGCCTGACAGGGGGACATTCACCCCTCCACTTT
TRBJ2-7	few	13	TRBV5-4	NA	CASSSTVGGPLNF	TGTGCCAGCAGCTCTACCGTGGGGGGGCCGTTGAACTTC
TRBJ1-3	NA	14	TRBV30	NA	CAWMVRTARNTIYF	TGTGCCTGGATGGTTCGGACAGCCAGAAACACCATATATTTT
TRBJ2-7	NA	14	TRBV14	NA	CASSRGGLTYEQYF	TGTGCCAGCAGCCGTGGGGGACTTACCTACGAGCAGTACTTC
TRBJ1-1	NA	14	TRBV27	TRBD1	CASSLRGGNTEAFF	TGTGCCAGCAGTTTACGAGGGGGCAACACTGAAGCTTTCTTT